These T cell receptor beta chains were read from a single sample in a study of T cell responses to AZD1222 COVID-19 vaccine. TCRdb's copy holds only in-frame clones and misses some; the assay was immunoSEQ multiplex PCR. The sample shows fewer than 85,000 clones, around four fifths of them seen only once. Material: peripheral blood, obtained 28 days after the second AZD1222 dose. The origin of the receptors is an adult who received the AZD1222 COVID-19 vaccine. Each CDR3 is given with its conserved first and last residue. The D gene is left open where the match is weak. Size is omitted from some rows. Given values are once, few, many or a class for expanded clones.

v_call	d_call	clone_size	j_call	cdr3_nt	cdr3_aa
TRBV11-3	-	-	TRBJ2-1	TGTGCCAGCAGCTCTCGTCGGGACCCCTACAATGAGCAGTTCTTC	CASSSRRDPYNEQFF
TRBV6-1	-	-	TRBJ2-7	TGTGCCAGCAGTGAAGCGCTTCAGGGGACCTACGAGCAGTACTTC	CASSEALQGTYEQYF
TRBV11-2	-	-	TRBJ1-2	TGTGCCAGCAGCCCGGGGGGCCAGAACTATGGCTACACCTTC	CASSPGGQNYGYTF
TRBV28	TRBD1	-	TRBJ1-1	TGTGCCAGCAGCCCCCCCCGGACAGGGGCGGGGGTCACTGAAGCTTTCTTT	CASSPPRTGAGVTEAFF
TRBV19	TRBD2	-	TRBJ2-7	TGTGCCAGTACCAAGGGGACTAGCGGGAGCGGCGAGCAGTACTTC	CASTKGTSGSGEQYF
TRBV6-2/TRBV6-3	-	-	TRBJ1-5	TGTGCCAGCAGTTACGGGGCAGGAGCCTCGGGGCAGCCCCAGCATTTT	CASSYGAGASGQPQHF
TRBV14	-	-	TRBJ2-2	TGTGCCAGCAGCCAAGGGGTTAGCGGATACACCGGGGAGCTGTTTTTT	CASSQGVSGYTGELFF
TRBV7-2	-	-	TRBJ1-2	TGTGCCAGCAGCTTGGGCACACCTTTCTATGGCTACACCTTC	CASSLGTPFYGYTF
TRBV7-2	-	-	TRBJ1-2	TGTGCCAGCCTACCCCCGGACAGAGCATATGGCTACACCTTC	CASLPPDRAYGYTF
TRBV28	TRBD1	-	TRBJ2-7	TGTGCCAGCAGTACGAGAAGACGGGACAGGGACTACGAGCAGTACTTC	CASSTRRRDRDYEQYF
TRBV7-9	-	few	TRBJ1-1	TGTGCCAGCAGCTTAGTAGGCAGTAATTTTGAAGCTTTCTTT	CASSLVGSNFEAFF
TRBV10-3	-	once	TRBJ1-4	TGTGCCATCAGTGAAGAGGGAGGGATTGAAAAACTGTTTTTT	CAISEEGGIEKLFF